These 15 T cell receptor beta chains came from one sample sequenced in a study of T cell changes during pregnancy in multiple sclerosis. Assay used: immunoSEQ multiplex PCR; TCRdb lists only in-frame clones, some missing. The sample has about 120,000 clones; 93% are singletons. The sample was peripheral blood, taken before pregnancy. The source of these receptors is a female donor with multiple sclerosis, enrolled in a pregnancy study.

The CDR3 sequence is CASVGLAGASDTQYF. The DNA for the CDR3 is TGTGCCAGCGTGGGACTAGCGGGAGCATCAGATACGCAGTATTTT. The chain links TRBV7-8 to TRBJ2-3; 14 bases map to TRBD2. CDR1 is SGHVS and CDR2 is FQNEAQ in the germline V gene. The CDR3 totals 15 residues. Unmatched junction bases numbered 5, after V lost 8 bases and J lost 4 bases.

This clone appeared once. The chain links TRBV7-2 to TRBJ1-2, with TRBD1 matching 9 bases. The CDR3 contains 15 residues. CDR1 is SGHTA and CDR2 is FQGNSA in the germline V gene. J was trimmed by 5 bases and V by 5 bases; bases with no gene match: 9. CDR3 DNA: TGTGCCAGCAGCCCTCGGACAGGGGAGCGGTATGGCTACACCTTC. Protein: CASSPRTGERYGYTF.

J is TRBJ1-1 and V is TRBV6-1, with a possible D match to TRBD1 (6 bases). This CDR3 has 14 residues. CDR1 MNHNS and CDR2 SASEGT come from the germline V gene. V lost 10 bases, J lost 1 base, and 16 bases lay in between. CDR3 sequence (DNA): TGTGCCACCTCTCACAGGGAAGCGAACACTGAAGCTTTCTTT. It encodes CATSHREANTEAFF.

This clone was seen only once. The V gene is TRBV5-1, the J gene TRBJ2-3, with D perhaps TRBD1 (6 bases). The germline V gene encodes CDR1 SGHRS and CDR2 YFSETQ. With 0 bases removed from V and 4 bases from J, the gap between germline ends came to 12 bases. The CDR3 runs to 15 residues. This chain's CDR3 is CASSLEYRASDTQYF. CDR3 bases: TGCGCCAGCAGCTTGGAGTACAGGGCTTCAGATACGCAGTATTTT. The full variable domain, rest sourced from reference TRBV5-1 and TRBJ2-3, is KAGVTQTPRYLIKTRGQQVTLSCSPISGHRSVSWYQQTPGQGLQFLFEYFSETQRNKGNFPGRFSGRQFSNSRSEMNVSTLELGDSALYLCASSLEYRASDTQYFGPGTRLTVL.

The V gene is TRBV9, the J gene TRBJ2-7; D possibly corresponds to TRBD1 (6 bases). The germline gives CDR1 SGDLS, CDR2 YYNGEE. V was pared by 4 bases and J by 7 bases, with 21 bases between. The CDR3 is made up of 15 amino acids. The CDR3 loop reads CASSTRTESLGEQYF. The CDR3 region has the DNA TGTGCCAGCAGCACCCGGACAGAATCCCTGGGGGAGCAGTACTTC.

The genes are TRBV27 and TRBJ2-7, with D possibly matching TRBD1 (5 bases). Per germline, CDR1 MNHEY and CDR2 SMNVEV (reference sequence). The CDR3 is 13 residues long. Trimming cost V 3 bases and J 2 bases, with 8 bases left between them. The CDR3 coding sequence is TGTGCCAGCAGTTTGGGGCAGACCTACGAGCAGTACTTC. Its protein product is CASSLGQTYEQYF.

The chain recombines TRBV28 with TRBJ1-1; 10 positions agree with TRBD1. Germline V gene data show CDR1 as MDHEN and CDR2 as SYDVKM. V lost 5 bases to trimming and J lost 0 bases; unmatched junction nucleotides: 6. The CDR3 is 16 amino acids. The chain's CDR3 is CASSVGQGTLNTEAFF. CDR3 sequence (DNA): TGTGCCAGCAGTGTGGGACAGGGGACCCTGAACACTGAAGCTTTCTTT.

The V and J genes are TRBV27 and TRBJ2-7; 9 bases map to TRBD1. This CDR3 is built from 15 residues. CDR1 MNHEY and CDR2 SMNVEV come from the germline V gene (reference sequence). Germline trimming cut 6 bases from V and 3 bases from J; bases unmatched to any gene: 9. CDR3 in amino acids: CASSYDRGVFYEQYF. CDR3 sequence (DNA): TGTGCCAGCAGCTATGACAGGGGGGTCTTCTACGAGCAGTACTTC.

The V gene is TRBV7-2, the J gene TRBJ1-5, with 8 bases matching TRBD1. CDR3 length equals 14 residues. Germline loops: CDR1 SGHTA, CDR2 FQGNSA. After removal of 6 bases from V and 7 bases from J, the junction contained 8 bases not matched to a gene. This CDR3 is CASSYRGNGQPQHF. The CDR3, as DNA: TGTGCCAGCAGTTACAGGGGGAACGGGCAGCCCCAGCATTTT.

This rearrangement joins TRBV6-1 to TRBJ1-5; 8 bases match TRBD1. The germline gives CDR1 MNHNS, CDR2 SASEGT. Trimming removed 3 bases from V and 6 bases from J; junction bases left unmatched: 4. This CDR3 has 14 residues. The CDR3 nucleotides read TGTGCCAGCAGTGACGGGACAGGAAGTCAGCCCCAGCATTTT. Amino acid sequence: CASSDGTGSQPQHF.

The chain has TRBV28 and TRBJ2-7; D uncertain. The germline V gene has CDR1 MDHEN and CDR2 SYDVKM. The CDR3 sequence is 14 residues long. Trimming stripped 4 bases from V and 2 bases from J, with 12 bases between. CDR3 coding DNA: TGTGCCAGCAGTTATGCAGGTCCTCCCTACGAGCAGTACTTC. Translated: CASSYAGPPYEQYF.

This clone appeared once. The chain joins TRBV4-1 to TRBJ2-1; 11 bases line up with TRBD2. This CDR3 is built from 18 residues. Per the germline V gene, CDR1 is MGHRA and CDR2 is YSYEKL. V lost 0 bases and J lost 4; bases outside the gene matches: 8. The CDR3 here is CASSQDRNGLAGYNEQFF. In nucleotides, the CDR3 is TGCGCCAGCAGCCAAGATCGCAACGGACTAGCGGGTTACAATGAGCAGTTCTTC.

The chain links TRBV2 to TRBJ2-7; 11 positions agree with TRBD2. V lost 4 bases and J lost 4; bases outside the gene matches: 3. Germline loops: CDR1 SNHLY, CDR2 FYNNEI. There are 14 residues in the CDR3. This CDR3 is CASSGPSGGYEQYF. CDR3 nucleotide sequence: TGTGCCAGCAGTGGTCCTAGCGGGGGGTACGAGCAGTACTTC.

V usage is TRBV27 and J usage is TRBJ2-7; 8 bases agree with TRBD1. CDR1 MNHEY and CDR2 SMNVEV come from the germline V gene (reference sequence). The CDR3 spans 14 residues. The V segment lost 6 bases and the J segment 3 bases; nucleotides outside the gene matches: 7. The CDR3 sequence: CASSWTGNHYEQYF. The CDR3 coding sequence is TGTGCCAGCAGCTGGACAGGGAACCACTACGAGCAGTACTTC.

The count of this clone is one. CDR3 nucleotide sequence: TGTGCCAGCATTTGGGGGACTAGCATGTTCTTC. It yields the protein CASIWGTSMFF. The J gene is TRBJ2-1, the V gene TRBV7-8; the match to TRBD2 covers 9 bases. The CDR3 totals 11 residues. Germline assignment: CDR1 SGHVS and CDR2 FQNEAQ. J lost 15 bases, V lost 7 bases, and 7 bases had no gene match.